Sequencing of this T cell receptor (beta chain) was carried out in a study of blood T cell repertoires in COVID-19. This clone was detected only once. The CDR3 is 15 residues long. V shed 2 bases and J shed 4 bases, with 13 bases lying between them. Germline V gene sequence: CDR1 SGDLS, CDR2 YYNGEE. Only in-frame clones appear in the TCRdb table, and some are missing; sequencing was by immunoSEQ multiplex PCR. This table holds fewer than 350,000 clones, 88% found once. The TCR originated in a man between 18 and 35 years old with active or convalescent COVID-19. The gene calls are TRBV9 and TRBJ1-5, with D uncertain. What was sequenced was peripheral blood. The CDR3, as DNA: TGTGCCAGCAGCGTGGACGCGGGGAGAAATCAGCCCCAGCATTTT. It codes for CASSVDAGRNQPQHF.